This passage covers 10 T cell receptor beta chains from one sample sequenced in a study of radiation and T cells in renal cell carcinoma. Data came from immunoSEQ multiplex PCR; TCRdb stores just in-frame clones and leaves some out. The sample records roughly 23,000 clones, around 47% being singletons. The treatment was: 15 Gy SBRT to primary tumor, nephrectomy 4 weeks later. The source was tumor tissue, collected from a patient whose treatment included radiotherapy and nephrectomy. The receptors were gathered from a woman between 50 and 59 years old with renal cell carcinoma.

V gene TRBV4-3 combines with J gene TRBJ2-1; 9 bases are shared with TRBD2. CDR1 is LGHNA, CDR2 YSLEER, per germline. With V trimmed by 4 bases and J by 2 bases, 18 bases remained unmatched. The CDR3 runs 20 residues. The CDR3 DNA is TGCGCCAGCAGCCCCATGGTAGGGCTAGCGGGGAAAAATCCCTACAATGAGCAGTTCTTC. This gives the protein CASSPMVGLAGKNPYNEQFF.

This chain joins TRBV5-4 and TRBJ2-3; D is undetermined. The V and J ends lost 3 bases and 2 bases respectively, with 13 bases between them. This CDR3 has 15 amino acids. Germline V gene lookup returns CDR1 SGHNT and CDR2 YYREEE (reference sequence). The CDR3 DNA reads as TGTGCCAGCAGCTCCAAGGGCAGATCCACAGATACGCAGTATTTT. Amino acids: CASSSKGRSTDTQYF.

The rearrangement links TRBV2 to TRBJ2-2; D is possibly TRBD1 (6 bases). Trimming took 7 bases from V and 3 from J, leaving 15 bases between them. This CDR3 contains 15 residues. CDR1 is SNHLY, CDR2 FYNNEI, per germline. The CDR3: CASKYRGTDTGELFF. As DNA, the CDR3 is TGTGCCAGCAAGTATAGGGGGACGGACACCGGGGAGCTGTTTTTT.

The table lists this clone with a few counts. This rearrangement joins TRBV7-3 to TRBJ2-7; D may be TRBD1 or TRBD2 (5 bases each). The CDR3 runs 15 residues. Germline V gene lookup returns CDR1 SGHTA and CDR2 FQGTGA. V dropped 3 bases and J dropped 2 bases, with 14 bases sitting between them. The CDR3 sequence is CASSFTGAPTYEQYF. The CDR3 DNA is TGTGCCAGCAGCTTCACCGGGGCACCAACCTACGAGCAGTACTTC.

This sequence joins TRBV5-1 and TRBJ2-5, with D possibly called TRBD1 or TRBD2 (5 bases each). Per the germline V gene, CDR1 is SGHRS and CDR2 is YFSETQ. The CDR3 sequence is 14 residues long. V was cut by 4 bases and J by 5 bases, with 15 bases left in between. The CDR3 loop reads CASSEPRGSETQYF. CDR3 bases: TGCGCCAGCAGCGAACCCCGGGGCTCGGAGACCCAGTACTTC.

This clone is labeled as medium-sized. This chain joins TRBV10-3 and TRBJ1-6; D uncertain. V lost 4 bases and J lost 9, with 7 bases in between. The CDR3 is 12 residues long. CDR1 and CDR2 from the germline V gene are ENHRY and SYGVKD. Written as DNA, the CDR3 is TGTGCCATCAGTGGGGGTACTTCACCCCTCCACTTT. Protein: CAISGGTSPLHF.

The chain has TRBV4-1 and TRBJ2-7, with D possibly matching TRBD1 (6 bases). CDR3 length: 16 amino acids. Germline CDR1 and CDR2: MGHRA and YSYEKL. The V end was cut by 0 bases, the J end by 3 bases, with 15 bases between. The CDR3 region is CASSQDLITGSYEQYF. The CDR3 coding sequence is TGCGCCAGCAGCCAAGATCTAATAACAGGGAGCTACGAGCAGTACTTC.

CDR3: CASSLGQGGTEAFF. The DNA of the CDR3 is TGCGCCAGCAGCTTGGGACAGGGAGGGACTGAAGCTTTCTTT. The V call is TRBV5-1, the J call TRBJ1-1; 7 positions match TRBD1. The germline gives CDR1 SGHRS, CDR2 YFSETQ. This CDR3 contains 14 residues. J was trimmed by 5 bases and V by 0 bases; bases with no gene match: 4. Full variable domain (remainder filled in from reference TRBV5-1 and TRBJ1-1): KAGVTQTPRYLIKTRGQQVTLSCSPISGHRSVSWYQQTPGQGLQFLFEYFSETQRNKGNFPGRFSGRQFSNSRSEMNVSTLELGDSALYLCASSLGQGGTEAFFGQGTRLTVV.

This chain uses TRBV19 with TRBJ1-2; TRBD1 is a possible D gene (6 bases). Trimming removed 5 bases at V and 9 bases at J, with 10 bases between. The CDR3 sequence is 11 residues long. Per the germline V gene, CDR1 is LNHDA and CDR2 is SQIVND (reference sequence). The CDR3 sequence: CASSLQGSYTF. The CDR3 nucleotides read TGTGCCAGTAGTCTACAGGGAAGCTACACCTTC.

CDR3 nucleotide sequence: TGTGCCAGCAGCGTTGGGGCGGCTCTCGGCTACACCTTC. Protein product: CASSVGAALGYTF. V usage is TRBV7-8 and J usage is TRBJ1-2, with a weak D call TRBD1 (5 bases). The germline V gene encodes CDR1 SGHVS and CDR2 FQNEAQ. The CDR3 length is 13 residues. The V and J ends lost 5 bases and 8 bases respectively, with 15 bases between them.